Presented here are 7 T cell receptor beta chains from one specimen sequenced in a study of blood T cell repertoires in COVID-19. Profiling relied on immunoSEQ multiplex PCR, and the TCRdb table lists in-frame clones only, not all of them. The table shows roughly 72,000 clones, with 70% to 80% occurring only once. Sequenced material: peripheral blood. These receptors originate from an elderly woman with active or convalescent COVID-19.

The chain employs TRBV28 and TRBJ1-2, with 9 bases fitting TRBD1. The CDR3 totals 13 residues. With V trimmed by 3 bases and J by 4 bases, 0 bases remained unmatched. The germline V gene encodes CDR1 MDHEN and CDR2 SYDVKM. CDR3 coding DNA: TGTGCCAGCAGTTTGGGACAGGGCTATGGCTACACCTTC. It is translated as CASSLGQGYGYTF.

The chain links TRBV3-1 (or the pseudogene TRBV3-2) to TRBJ2-2; 10 bases are a match to TRBD2. This CDR3 region has 20 residues. Germline V gene lookup returns CDR1 LGHDT and CDR2 YNNKEL (reference sequence). V lost 1 base to trimming and J lost 4 bases; unmatched junction nucleotides: 15. The CDR3 spells CASSQAWTSGDLWSTGELFF. The CDR3 DNA reads TGTGCCAGCAGCCAAGCTTGGACTAGCGGAGACTTATGGAGCACCGGGGAGCTGTTTTTT.

The chain carries TRBV25-1 and TRBJ1-4; D is undetermined. This CDR3 has 14 residues. With 1 base removed from V and 5 bases from J, the gap between germline ends came to 8 bases. Germline CDR1 MGHDK, CDR2 SYGVNS. This CDR3 reads CASSELSVNEKLFF. The CDR3 coding sequence is TGTGCCAGCAGTGAATTGTCCGTGAATGAAAAACTGTTTTTT.

This clone occurred a few times. The chain is built from TRBV24-1 and TRBJ1-1, with 8 nucleotides matching TRBD1. This CDR3 comprises 16 residues. CDR1 is KGHDR and CDR2 is SFDVKD in the germline V gene. V was clipped by 2 bases and J by 0 bases; unmatched bases: 4. CDR3 sequence reads: CATSDSAGGLNTEAFF. For the CDR3, the DNA is TGTGCCACCAGTGATTCTGCAGGGGGCTTGAACACTGAAGCTTTCTTT.

This rearrangement joins TRBV6-5 to TRBJ2-7, with D perhaps matching TRBD1 (6 bases). Germline loops: CDR1 MNHEY, CDR2 SVGAGI. The CDR3 length is 16 residues. V lost 0 bases, J lost 0 bases, and 12 bases lay in between. The CDR3 region is CASSYSRDTVSYEQYF. CDR3 nucleotides: TGTGCCAGCAGTTACTCTAGGGACACCGTCTCCTACGAGCAGTACTTC.

In this sample, this clone is medium-sized (0.01 to 0.1%). The chain links TRBV9 to TRBJ2-3; D is unresolved. V gave up 5 bases and J gave up 4 bases, with 11 bases separating them. The CDR3 runs to 13 residues. The germline CDR1 and CDR2 sequences are SGDLS and YYNGEE. CDR3 in amino acids: CASSLTRADTQYF. CDR3 in DNA: TGTGCCAGCAGTTTAACTCGAGCAGATACGCAGTATTTT. The whole variable domain, remainder taken from reference TRBV9 and TRBJ2-3, is DSGVTQTPKHLITATGQRVTLRCSPRSGDLSVYWYQQSLDQGLQFLIQYYNGEERAKGNILERFSAQQFPDLHSELNLSSLELGDSALYFCASSLTRADTQYFGPGTRLTVL.

J is TRBJ1-2 and V is TRBV7-2; TRBD1 aligns across 9 bases. J was trimmed by 5 bases and V by 2 bases; bases with no gene match: 6. The CDR3 consists of 15 residues. CDR1 and CDR2 from the germline V gene are SGHTA and FQGNSA. CDR3 sequence: CASSLPGQGGYGYTF. The DNA of the CDR3 is TGTGCCAGCAGCTTACCGGGACAGGGAGGGTATGGCTACACCTTC.